Shown below are 5 T cell receptor beta chains from a single sample sequenced in a study of shared clonotypes between healthy human individuals (dated by TCRdb to the early 2020s). Libraries were constructed by the immunoSEQ multiplex PCR assay. Sourced from immuneACCESS, this table was stored by TCRdb with only in-frame sequences that have V and J called. A share of the clones is absent; for the studies checked, an unresolved V gene accounts for under half, and the remainder has no known explanation. Counted in this sample were roughly 2.6 million clones; more than 80% of them appeared once. 0.13% to 0.15% of the sample comes from the top ten. Sample: naive CD4+ T cells sorted from blood. The cell subset or site label here, explained by the study, means: CD45RA+ positively selected. Source of these receptors: a man between 18 and 29 years old in good health.

This clone has more than one count but fewer than ten. V usage is TRBV11-2 and J usage is TRBJ2-2, with TRBD1 identical over 8 bases. V shed 4 bases and J 5 bases; nucleotides not matched to a gene: 0. Germline-derived CDR1 and CDR2 are SGHAT and FQNNGV. The CDR3 totals 13 residues. The CDR3 here is CASSWTGTGELFF. For the CDR3, the DNA is TGTGCCAGCAGCTGGACAGGGACCGGGGAGCTGTTTTTT.

This clone appeared once. V usage is TRBV6-6 and J usage is TRBJ2-7, with 10 bases matching TRBD1. This CDR3 comprises 15 residues. Germline V CDR1 and CDR2: MNHNY, SVGAGI (reference sequence). Trimming took 5 bases from V and 4 from J; bases not matched to a gene: 8. CDR3: CASSPRTGGGYEQYF. CDR3 nucleotides: TGTGCCAGCAGTCCCCGGACAGGGGGAGGTTACGAGCAGTACTTC.

This CDR3 is CASSDTGAGYTF. CDR3 DNA sequence: TGTGCCAGCAGTGATACGGGCGCTGGCTACACCTTC. The chain is built from TRBV6-1 and TRBJ1-2, with unresolved D. CDR1 is MNHNS and CDR2 is SASEGT in the germline V gene. V shed 3 bases and J shed 7 bases, with 9 bases lying between them. The CDR3 has 12 residues.

The J gene is TRBJ2-3, the V gene TRBV7-3; the match to TRBD1 covers 8 bases. The trim removed 5 bases at V and 1 base at J, leaving 8 bases unmatched. The CDR3 is made up of 16 amino acids. CDR1 is SGHTA, CDR2 FQGTGA, per germline. CDR3 nucleotides: TGTGCCAGCAGCGAACGGGACAGGAGACGCACAGATACGCAGTATTTT. Translated, it gives CASSERDRRRTDTQYF. The whole variable domain, filled in from reference TRBV7-3 and TRBJ2-3, reads GAGVSQTPSNKVTEKGKYVELRCDPISGHTALYWYRQSLGQGPEFLIYFQGTGAADDSGLPNDRFFAVRPEGSVSTLKIQRTERGDSAVYLCASSERDRRRTDTQYFGPGTRLTVL.

This rearrangement joins TRBV28 to TRBJ1-1; D is unresolved. The V end lost 7 bases, the J end lost 1 base, and 19 bases lay between the germline ends. This CDR3 is 16 amino acids long. Germline CDR1 is MDHEN and CDR2 is SYDVKM. The CDR3 reads CASTLGSRTANTEAFF. CDR3 nucleotide sequence: TGTGCCAGCACCCTCGGGTCCAGAACGGCGAACACTGAAGCTTTCTTT.